The rows below give T cell receptor beta chains drawn from one sample of a study of cytomegalovirus exposure and HLA in healthy donors. Sequenced by immunoSEQ multiplex PCR; TCRdb stores in-frame clones only, minus some. This table holds roughly 150,000 clones, roughly 80% found once. Sequenced: PBMCs. Receptors were obtained from a woman aged 40 to 50 in good health and CMV-seronegative. Each CDR3 is given with its conserved first and last residue. D genes are given only for firm matches. Size values are once, few and many counts, or a class for expanded clones, and some rows have none.

clone_size j_call d_call v_call cdr3_nt cdr3_aa
- TRBJ1-5 - TRBV6-5 TGTGCCAGCAGCCCGGGTTGGAATCAGCCCCAGCATTTT CASSPGWNQPQHF
- TRBJ1-3 TRBD1 TRBV11-3 TGTGCCAGCAGCTTAGGGGATGCCAGGGGGACTGGAAACACCATATATTTT CASSLGDARGTGNTIYF
- TRBJ2-5 TRBD2 TRBV11-2 TGTGCCAGCAGCCCTCCTTGGGGGGGAGAGACCCAGTACTTC CASSPPWGGETQYF
once TRBJ2-3 - TRBV6-1 TGTGCCAGCAGTATGCAGGGTAGACCCACAGATACGCAGTATTTT CASSMQGRPTDTQYF
- TRBJ2-7 TRBD1 TRBV5-1 TGCGCCAGCAGCTTGGGCGGGACAGGGGTCTACGAGCAGTACTTC CASSLGGTGVYEQYF
once TRBJ2-7 - TRBV9 TGTGCCAGCAGCGTAGCTCCCAGCGATGCCTACGAGCAGTACTTC CASSVAPSDAYEQYF
- TRBJ1-2 TRBD1 TRBV28 TGTGCCAGCAGTAGACAGGGCTATGGCTACACCTTC CASSRQGYGYTF
- TRBJ1-3 TRBD1 TRBV11-3 TGTGCCAGCAGCTTGCGACAGGGAGTCTCTGGAAACACCATATATTTT CASSLRQGVSGNTIYF
few TRBJ1-6 - TRBV11-2 TGTGCCAGCAGCAATACCGGGACAAGGAATTCACCCCTCCACTTT CASSNTGTRNSPLHF
- TRBJ2-7 - TRBV4-3 TGCGCCAGCAGCCAAGACTGGGCTTCTCGGCAGTACTTC CASSQDWASRQYF
once TRBJ2-5 TRBD1 TRBV7-8 TGTGCCAGCAGCTCAGGACAGGGTCAAGAGACCCAGTACTTC CASSSGQGQETQYF
- TRBJ2-3 TRBD2 TRBV4-3 TGCGCCAGCAGCCAAGATCTGGCTAGCGGGGGAACAGATACGCAGTATTTT CASSQDLASGGTDTQYF
- TRBJ2-1 TRBD2 TRBV9 TGTGCCAGCAGCGCCCGACTAGCGGACCACAATGAGCAGTTCTTC CASSARLADHNEQFF
- TRBJ1-5 TRBD1 TRBV28 TGTGCCAGCAGTTTGGGACAGGGGCGCCAGCCCCAGCATTTT CASSLGQGRQPQHF
- TRBJ1-2 TRBD1 TRBV28 TGTGCCAGCAGTTTACCCCTGGACAGGGGGGGTGGCTACACCTTC CASSLPLDRGGGYTF
- TRBJ2-3 - TRBV25-1 TGTGCCAGTACTTATGGGCCCCCCACAGATACGCAGTATTTT CASTYGPPTDTQYF
few TRBJ2-1 TRBD2 TRBV28 TGTGCCACCTCTCCCCAGGGACTAGCGGGAAACAATGAGCAGTTCTTC CATSPQGLAGNNEQFF
- TRBJ2-5 TRBD1 TRBV10-3 TGTGCCATCAGTGAGGGACAGGGGGAGGAGACCCAGTACTTC CAISEGQGEETQYF
- TRBJ2-2 - TRBV5-6 TGTGCCAGCAGCTTGGTAGGTTGGGGCCAGCGAGCGAACACCGGGGAGCTGTTTTTT CASSLVGWGQRANTGELFF
- TRBJ1-6 - TRBV4-3 TGCGCCAGCAGCCAAGACCCTGGAGTTTCACCCCTCCACTTT CASSQDPGVSPLHF
- TRBJ2-7 TRBD2 TRBV6-6 TGTGCCAGCACTCCGGGCGGGAGCCTCTACGAGCAGTACTTC CASTPGGSLYEQYF
few TRBJ2-3 TRBD2 TRBV7-2 TGTGCCAGCAGCTTAGACCCTAGCGGGGGGGCCGCAGATACGCAGTATTTT CASSLDPSGGAADTQYF
- TRBJ2-5 TRBD2 TRBV7-8 TGTGCCAGCAGGCTAGCGGGCCAGACCCAGTACTTC CASRLAGQTQYF
once TRBJ2-3 TRBD1 TRBV2 TGTGCCAGCAGCCCACATGCGACAGGGGGCAACACAGATACGCAGTATTTT CASSPHATGGNTDTQYF
few TRBJ1-6 TRBD1 TRBV11-3 TGTGCCAGCAGCCCTCATACAGGGGGCCAAAATTCACCCCTCCACTTT CASSPHTGGQNSPLHF
- TRBJ1-5 TRBD1 TRBV19 TGTGCCAGTAGTAGGCAGGGGGTTGGAAATCAGCCCCAGCATTTT CASSRQGVGNQPQHF
- TRBJ1-1 TRBD1 TRBV30 TGTGCCTGGAGTTTAAATCCGGACAGGGGTACTGAAGCTTTCTTT CAWSLNPDRGTEAFF
few TRBJ2-5 - TRBV14 TGTGCCAGCAGCCTCCTGGTTTCTAGCGTTGAGACCCAGTACTTC CASSLLVSSVETQYF
- TRBJ1-2 TRBD1 TRBV19 TGTGCCAGTAGTGTCTTTTCGGCAGGGGGCTCGGGAGGCTACACCTTC CASSVFSAGGSGGYTF
- TRBJ1-1 - TRBV7-2 TGTGCCAGCAGCTTAGTAGGGGTCAGAAAAGCTTTCTTT CASSLVGVRKAFF
- TRBJ2-3 - TRBV29-1 TGCAGCGTTGCCTATTCTACAGGCACAGATACGCAGTATTTT CSVAYSTGTDTQYF
- TRBJ2-7 - TRBV9 TGTGCCAGCAGCGTAGCTTCCGACTCTGCCACCTACGAGCAGTACTTC CASSVASDSATYEQYF
- TRBJ1-1 - TRBV21-1 TGTGCCAGCAGCTCAGGGATGTTAGGGGGCGGGAACACTGAAGCTTTCTTT CASSSGMLGGGNTEAFF
- TRBJ2-7 TRBD2 TRBV4-3 TGCGCCAGCAGCCAAGCACTAGCGGGGCCCGTGCTGGGCGAGCAGTACTTC CASSQALAGPVLGEQYF
- TRBJ2-1 - TRBV11-2 TGTGCCAGCAGCTTAGGCGCAAGGCAGTTCTTC CASSLGARQFF
- TRBJ2-2 TRBD1 TRBV4-2 TGTGCCAGCAGCAGGACAGGGGGCGTCGGGGAGCTGTTTTTT CASSRTGGVGELFF
once TRBJ2-3 - TRBV6-1 TGTGCCAGCCGGGACTCGGAGGCAGATACGCAGTATTTT CASRDSEADTQYF
- TRBJ2-6 - TRBV2 TGTGCCAGCAGTCTCTACTCTGGGGCCAACGTCCTGACTTTC CASSLYSGANVLTF
- TRBJ2-1 TRBD2 TRBV18 TGTGCCAGCTCACCGGGGGGGAGCTCCTACAATGAGCAGTTCTTC CASSPGGSSYNEQFF
once TRBJ2-1 TRBD2 TRBV18 TGTGCCAGCTCACCTCCCGGGACTAGGTACAATGAGCAGTTCTTC CASSPPGTRYNEQFF